This entry lists 14 T cell receptor beta chains sequenced from one sample in a study of T cell repertoires in cytomegalovirus infection. TCRdb called the reads again in MiXCR, with one record for every CDR3 protein. Here the sample spans roughly 130,000 distinct CDR3 sequences, approximately 9.2% being singletons. Sequenced material: PBMCs. The receptors originated from a human donor in good health (CMV status not recorded). Some clones in this sample may be carry-over from other donors' samples.

This clonotype was detected ten times or more. The gene calls are TRBV3-1 and TRBJ2-1; tentative D call: TRBD1 (5 bases). The V gene lost 6 bases and the J gene lost 7 bases, with 13 bases spanning the gap. The CDR3 sequence is 13 residues long. CDR1 and CDR2 (germline): LGHDT, YNNKEL (reference sequence). Here the CDR3 DNA reads TGTGCCAGCAGTAAGGGGCACTTGAATGAGCAGTTCTTC. Amino acid sequence: CASSKGHLNEQFF.

This clonotype was detected many times. One junction end does not reproduce the germline sequence, and a read error may be involved. The chain is built from TRBV7-9 and TRBJ1-3; weak D call: TRBD1 (5 bases). CDR1 and CDR2 from the germline V gene are SEHNR and FQNEAQ (reference sequence). The CDR3 loop spans 17 amino acids. CDR3: CASSFHDRQGFGSTIYF. The CDR3 DNA is TGTGCCAGCAGCTTCCACGACCGGCAGGGTTTTGGAAGCACCATATATTTT.

This clonotype was detected a few times. The chain combines TRBV29-1 with TRBJ1-1, with D unresolved. V gave up 8 bases and J gave up 0 bases, with 13 bases separating them. From germline, CDR1 is SQVTM and CDR2 ANQGSEA. The CDR3 contains 13 residues. The CDR3 sequence is CSTHRGLNTEAFF. Written as DNA, the CDR3 is TGCAGCACCCACCGTGGGCTGAACACTGAAGCTTTCTTT.

This clonotype was counted ten times or more. This sequence joins TRBV5-4 and TRBJ2-1; 7 nucleotides match TRBD2. The V and J ends lost 0 bases and 4 bases, in that order; junction bases with no gene match: 7. There are 16 residues in the CDR3. Germline CDR1 reads SGHNT; CDR2 reads YYREEE (reference sequence). The CDR3 DNA is TGTGCCAGCAGCTTGGACCAACGCGGGGGTTACAATGAGCAGTTCTTC. Its protein is CASSLDQRGGYNEQFF.

The CDR3 region is CSAGDGYGYTF. The DNA of the CDR3 is TGCAGCGCCGGGGACGGCTATGGCTACACCTTC. V and J are TRBV29-1 and TRBJ1-2; possible D gene TRBD1, 5 bases. The V and J ends lost 7 bases and 4 bases respectively, with 10 bases between them. CDR1 is SQVTM and CDR2 is ANQGSEA in the germline V gene. The CDR3 has 11 amino acids.

This clonotype has just a few counts. This chain links TRBV20-1 with TRBJ2-7, with 7 positions matching TRBD1. The V gene's germline CDR1 is DFQATT and CDR2 SNEGSKA (reference sequence). The junction had 4 bases not matched to a gene; V was cut back by 6 bases and J by 2 bases. The CDR3 has 12 amino acids. This CDR3 is CSARQGPYEQYF. DNA of the CDR3: TGCAGTGCCCGACAGGGACCCTACGAGCAGTACTTC.

This clonotype was seen at least ten times. The CDR3 DNA reads TGTGCCACCGCGCGATCGGCGGGGGTAGCCTCTGGCTACACCTTC. Protein product: CATARSAGVASGYTF. The chain has TRBV6-2 or TRBV6-3 and TRBJ1-2; a weak D match, TRBD1 (5 bases). The V end was cut by 10 bases, the J end by 7 bases, with 25 bases between. Germline V lookup: CDR1 MNHEY, CDR2 SVGEGT. This CDR3 comprises 15 residues.

This clonotype showed up just a few times. The chain employs TRBV20-1 and TRBJ1-3; D remains unclear. CDR1 is DFQATT and CDR2 is SNEGSKA in the germline V gene (reference sequence). V shed 0 bases and J shed 3 bases, with 9 bases lying between them. The CDR3 runs 14 residues. In nucleotides, the CDR3 is TGCAGTGCTAGAGATTTCCGGGATGGAAACACCATATATTTT. It yields the protein CSARDFRDGNTIYF.

This clonotype was observed many times. The chain carries TRBV28 and TRBJ2-3, with 10 positions matching TRBD1. There are 15 residues in the CDR3. V lost 5 bases to trimming and J lost 7 bases; unmatched junction nucleotides: 9. Germline V gene data show CDR1 as MDHEN and CDR2 as SYDVKM. As DNA, the CDR3 is TGTGCCAGCAGTCGACCCGGGACAGGGGTTAATACGCAGTATTTT. It specifies CASSRPGTGVNTQYF. The whole variable domain, remainder taken from reference TRBV28 and TRBJ2-3, is DVKVTQSSRYLVKRTGEKVFLECVQDMDHENMFWYRQDPGLGLRLIYFSYDVKMKEKGDIPEGYSVSREKKERFSLILESASTNQTSMYLCASSRPGTGVNTQYFGPGTRLTVL.

This clonotype was counted at least ten times. This sequence joins TRBV5-4 and TRBJ1-1; the D is unclear. Germline V gives CDR1 SGHNT, CDR2 YYREEE (reference sequence). The CDR3 is 13 amino acids. V lost 5 bases and J 2 bases, leaving 10 bases between the germline ends. CDR3 loop: CASSLEANTEAFF. CDR3 nucleotide sequence: TGTGCCAGCAGTCTAGAGGCCAACACTGAAGCTTTCTTT.

This clonotype came up many times. This chain links TRBV9 with TRBJ2-3; TRBD1 matches at 9 bases. Germline trimming cut 4 bases from V and 2 bases from J; bases unmatched to any gene: 11. The CDR3 sequence is 17 residues long. Germline-derived CDR1 and CDR2 are SGDLS and YYNGEE. The CDR3 spells CASSTPPGTGNTDTQYF. The CDR3 DNA reads as TGTGCCAGCAGCACCCCCCCCGGGACAGGGAACACAGATACGCAGTATTTT.

This clonotype appeared many times. This chain joins TRBV29-1 and TRBJ2-5; D perhaps matches TRBD2 (6 bases). The CDR3 length is 16 residues. The germline CDR1 and CDR2 sequences are SQVTM and ANQGSEA. The ends were cut back, 7 bases at V and 0 bases at J, with 21 bases in the middle. The CDR3 region is CSGAGSGPWYQETQYF. CDR3 nucleotide sequence: TGCAGCGGGGCGGGGTCTGGACCGTGGTACCAAGAGACCCAGTACTTC.

Many counts were recorded for this clonotype. The rearrangement joins TRBV15 to TRBJ1-1; tentatively, D is TRBD1 (5 bases). The CDR3 sequence is 15 residues long. Germline CDR1 and CDR2: LNHNV and YYDKDF (reference sequence). V lost 5 bases to trimming and J lost 1 base, with 14 bases between them. Here the CDR3 reads CATSAGRTRNTEAFF. CDR3 coding DNA: TGTGCCACCAGCGCCGGCAGGACACGGAACACTGAAGCTTTCTTT. The variable domain in full, with the rest retrieved from reference TRBV15 and TRBJ1-1, is DAMVIQNPRYQVTQFGKPVTLSCSQTLNHNVMYWYQQKSSQAPKLLFHYYDKDFNNEADTPDNFQSRRPNTSFCFLDIRSPGLGDTAMYLCATSAGRTRNTEAFFGQGTRLTVV.

This clonotype was counted many times. V is TRBV11-3 and J is TRBJ1-1; D remains unclear. Germline V gene data show CDR1 as SGHNT and CDR2 as YENEEA. V lost 5 bases and J 5 bases, leaving 12 bases between the germline ends. This CDR3 is 13 amino acids long. The DNA of the CDR3 is TGTGCCAGCAGCCCATCTCCGGGGACTGAAGCTTTCTTT. It encodes CASSPSPGTEAFF.